Each of the 16 T cell receptor beta chains below was sequenced from the same sample in a study of chemoradiotherapy in HPV16-positive cancers. Some clones are missing from TCRdb's copy, which holds only in-frame ones; the method was immunoSEQ multiplex PCR. Seen here are about 5,200 clones, approximately 89% observed once, and the top ten hold under 2.5%. This sample comprised blood, obtained from a patient who underwent chemoradiotherapy. Receptors were obtained from a human donor with HPV-associated anogenital cancer.

The chain has TRBV7-9 and TRBJ2-4; D ambiguous. The germline V gene encodes CDR1 SEHNR and CDR2 FQNEAQ (reference sequence). The V and J ends lost 5 bases and 6 bases respectively, with 8 bases between them. The CDR3 runs to 12 residues. The CDR3 loop is CASSLPRNIQYF. The CDR3 DNA follows: TGTGCCAGCAGCCTTCCTCGAAACATTCAGTACTTC.

The rearrangement links TRBV5-4 to TRBJ1-2; TRBD1 matches at 9 bases. This CDR3 is built from 16 residues. V was clipped by 4 bases and J by 7 bases; unmatched bases: 14. Looked up from germline, CDR1 is SGHNT and CDR2 is YYREEE (reference sequence). The DNA of the CDR3 is TGTGCCAGCAGCATGGGACAGGGATCCCTACTCGCTGGCTACACCTTC. It is translated as CASSMGQGSLLAGYTF.

This chain connects TRBV5-1 to TRBJ2-7; tentative D call: TRBD2 (5 bases). The V and J ends lost 4 bases and 3 bases respectively, with 11 bases between them. The CDR3 has 13 residues. The V gene's germline CDR1 is SGHRS and CDR2 YFSETQ. The CDR3: CASSIGGSYEQYF. CDR3 DNA: TGCGCCAGCAGCATTGGAGGCAGCTACGAGCAGTACTTC.

The V call is TRBV9, the J call TRBJ2-2; 7 nucleotides match TRBD2. CDR1 and CDR2 from the germline V gene are SGDLS and YYNGEE. The V and J ends lost 0 bases and 0 bases, in that order; junction bases with no gene match: 5. CDR3 size: 17 residues. CDR3 region: CASSVAPAGSNTGELFF. The CDR3, as DNA: TGTGCCAGCAGCGTAGCACCAGCGGGGTCGAACACCGGGGAGCTGTTTTTT.

V usage is TRBV5-8 and J usage is TRBJ2-7; D gene unclear. CDR1 and CDR2 from the germline V gene are SGHTS and YDEGEE. With 5 bases removed from V and 0 bases from J, the gap between germline ends came to 6 bases. This CDR3 has 12 residues. The CDR3 DNA reads as TGTGCCAGCAGGGCCGACTCCTACGAGCAGTACTTC. Protein sequence: CASRADSYEQYF.

The V call is TRBV5-3, the J call TRBJ2-7, with TRBD1 matching 10 bases. TRBV5-3 is an ORF; its function is uncertain. The V segment lost 4 bases and the J segment 3 bases; nucleotides outside the gene matches: 7. The CDR3 runs 15 residues. The CDR3 spells CARSGDRGPHYEQYF. In nucleotides, the CDR3 is TGTGCCAGAAGCGGGGACAGGGGCCCTCACTACGAGCAGTACTTC.

The chain employs TRBV15 and TRBJ2-7, with D uncertain. The germline V and J ends were trimmed by 0 bases and 4 bases, with 7 bases remaining between them. Looked up from germline, CDR1 is LNHNV and CDR2 is YYDKDF (reference sequence). The CDR3 is 13 amino acids. The CDR3 region has the DNA TGTGCCACCAGCAGAGAGGTCCAGTACGAGCAGTACTTC. Translation: CATSREVQYEQYF. The whole variable domain, remainder taken from reference TRBV15 and TRBJ2-7, is DAMVIQNPRYQVTQFGKPVTLSCSQTLNHNVMYWYQQKSSQAPKLLFHYYDKDFNNEADTPDNFQSRRPNTSFCFLDIRSPGLGDTAMYLCATSREVQYEQYFGPGTRLTVT.

The chain links TRBV25-1 to TRBJ2-3; possible D gene TRBD1, 6 bases. This CDR3 is built from 15 residues. Trimming pared 2 bases from V and 2 bases from J, leaving 11 bases between. In germline, CDR1 is MGHDK, CDR2 SYGVNS. The DNA of the CDR3 is TGTGCCAGCAGTGAACAGGGGATTCTCACAGATACGCAGTATTTT. It yields the protein CASSEQGILTDTQYF.

V is TRBV30 and J is TRBJ1-3; the D gene is possibly TRBD1 (5 bases). Trimming cost V 0 bases and J 0 bases, with 12 bases left between them. The CDR3 has 16 amino acids. Looked up from germline, CDR1 is GTSNPN and CDR2 is SVGIG (reference sequence). As DNA, the CDR3 is TGTGCCTGGAGTGTAAAGGGGCCGCTCTCTGGAAACACCATATATTTT. Its protein is CAWSVKGPLSGNTIYF.

V and J are TRBV6-1 and TRBJ1-4; 11 bases are a match to TRBD1. From germline, CDR1 is MNHNS and CDR2 SASEGT. The trim removed 8 bases at V and 7 bases at J, leaving 3 bases unmatched. CDR3 length: 13 residues. In nucleotides, the CDR3 is TGTGCCAGCGGGACAGGGGGTGTTGAAAAACTGTTTTTT. This sequence encodes CASGTGGVEKLFF.

The chain employs TRBV27 and TRBJ2-2, with D hard to call. The CDR3 extends over 13 amino acids. Germline lookup yields CDR1 MNHEY and CDR2 SMNVEV (reference sequence). V was shortened by 2 bases and J by 2 bases, with 3 bases between the two germline ends. For the CDR3, the DNA is TGTGCCAGCAGTTTACTAAACACCGGGGAGCTGTTTTTT. As protein: CASSLLNTGELFF.

The table lists this clone with a count of one. In DNA, the CDR3 is TGTGCCACCAGCCCCGAAGCGGGAGTCCCAGATACGCAGTATTTT. It specifies CATSPEAGVPDTQYF. This chain joins TRBV15 and TRBJ2-3; 8 nucleotides align to TRBD2. The V gene's germline CDR1 is LNHNV and CDR2 YYDKDF (reference sequence). Trimming at V came to 5 bases and at J to 4 bases, leaving 8 bases not matched to a gene. This CDR3 spans 15 amino acids.

CDR3 sequence reads: CASRLAGVTYNEQFF. The CDR3 coding sequence is TGCGCCAGCAGACTAGCGGGAGTGACCTACAATGAGCAGTTCTTC. The rearrangement joins TRBV5-1 to TRBJ2-1; 11 nucleotides line up with TRBD2. This CDR3 has 15 amino acids. Germline CDR1 SGHRS, CDR2 YFSETQ. V gave up 5 bases and J gave up 2 bases; unmatched junction bases: 3.

The gene calls are TRBV5-4 and TRBJ2-7, with D perhaps TRBD1 or TRBD2 (5 bases each). The CDR3 contains 14 residues. V was shortened by 0 bases and J by 2 bases, with 9 bases between the two germline ends. Looked up from germline, CDR1 is SGHNT and CDR2 is YYREEE (reference sequence). The CDR3 DNA reads as TGTGCCAGCAGCTTGGAGCAGGGACCCTACGAGCAGTACTTC. This codes for CASSLEQGPYEQYF.

This clone was counted a single time. This chain connects TRBV15 to TRBJ2-5; D not resolved. V dropped 2 bases and J dropped 2 bases, with 3 bases sitting between them. The CDR3 has 12 residues. Germline V gene data show CDR1 as LNHNV and CDR2 as YYDKDF (reference sequence). The CDR3 spells CATSRPQETQYF. DNA of the CDR3: TGTGCCACCAGCAGACCTCAAGAGACCCAGTACTTC.

The rearrangement uses TRBV9 and TRBJ1-3; tentative D call: TRBD1 (6 bases). Per the germline V gene, CDR1 is SGDLS and CDR2 is YYNGEE. Trimming removed 3 bases from V and 2 bases from J, with 12 bases in between. The CDR3 sequence is 15 residues long. The CDR3 reads CASSAGEGAGNTIYF. As DNA, the CDR3 is TGTGCCAGCAGCGCCGGGGAGGGGGCTGGAAACACCATATATTTT.